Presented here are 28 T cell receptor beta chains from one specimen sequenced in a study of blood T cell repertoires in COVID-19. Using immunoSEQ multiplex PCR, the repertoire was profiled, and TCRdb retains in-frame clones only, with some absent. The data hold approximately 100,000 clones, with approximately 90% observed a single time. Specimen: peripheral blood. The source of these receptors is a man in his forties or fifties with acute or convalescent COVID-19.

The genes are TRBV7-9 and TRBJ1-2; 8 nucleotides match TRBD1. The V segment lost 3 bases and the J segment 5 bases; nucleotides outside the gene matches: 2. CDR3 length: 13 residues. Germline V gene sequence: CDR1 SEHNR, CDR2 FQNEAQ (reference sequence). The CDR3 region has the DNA TGTGCCAGCAGCTTGGACAGGGTATATGGCTACACCTTC. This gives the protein CASSLDRVYGYTF.

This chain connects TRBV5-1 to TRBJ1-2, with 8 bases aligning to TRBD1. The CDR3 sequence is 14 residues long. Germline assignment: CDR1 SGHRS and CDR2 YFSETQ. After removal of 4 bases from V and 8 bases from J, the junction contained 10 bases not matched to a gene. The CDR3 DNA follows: TGCGCCAGCAGCCCGGGACAGGAGAGGTACGGCTACACCTTC. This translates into CASSPGQERYGYTF.

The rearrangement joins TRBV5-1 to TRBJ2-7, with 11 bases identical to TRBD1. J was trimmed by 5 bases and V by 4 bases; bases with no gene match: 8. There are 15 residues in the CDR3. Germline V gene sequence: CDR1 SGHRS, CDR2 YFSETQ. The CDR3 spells CASSPGTGGKDEQYF. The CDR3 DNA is TGCGCCAGCAGCCCCGGGACAGGGGGGAAGGACGAGCAGTACTTC.

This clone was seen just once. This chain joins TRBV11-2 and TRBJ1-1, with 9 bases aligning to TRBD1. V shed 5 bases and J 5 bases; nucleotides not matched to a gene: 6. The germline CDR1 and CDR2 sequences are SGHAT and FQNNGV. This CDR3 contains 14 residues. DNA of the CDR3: TGTGCCAGCAGCGGACAGGGGATACGTACTGAAGCTTTCTTT. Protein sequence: CASSGQGIRTEAFF.

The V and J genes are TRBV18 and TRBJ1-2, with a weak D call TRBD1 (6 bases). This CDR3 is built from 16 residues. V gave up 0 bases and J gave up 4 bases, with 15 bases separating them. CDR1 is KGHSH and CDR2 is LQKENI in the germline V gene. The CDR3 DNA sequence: TGTGCCAGCTCACCACCGGAAGGGGGACCCACCTATGGCTACACCTTC. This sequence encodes CASSPPEGGPTYGYTF.

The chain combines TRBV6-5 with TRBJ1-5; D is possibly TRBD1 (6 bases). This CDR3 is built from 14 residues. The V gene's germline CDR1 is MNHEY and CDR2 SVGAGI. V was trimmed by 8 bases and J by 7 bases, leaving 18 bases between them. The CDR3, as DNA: TGTGCCAGCGCTCGGAACAGGGAGGGACAGCCCCAGCATTTT. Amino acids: CASARNREGQPQHF.

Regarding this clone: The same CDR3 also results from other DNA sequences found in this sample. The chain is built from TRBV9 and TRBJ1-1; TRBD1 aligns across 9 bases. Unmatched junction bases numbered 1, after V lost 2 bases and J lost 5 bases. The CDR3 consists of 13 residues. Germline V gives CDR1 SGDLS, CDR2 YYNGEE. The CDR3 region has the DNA TGTGCCAGCAGCGTGACAGGGGGGACTGAAGCTTTCTTT. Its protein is CASSVTGGTEAFF.

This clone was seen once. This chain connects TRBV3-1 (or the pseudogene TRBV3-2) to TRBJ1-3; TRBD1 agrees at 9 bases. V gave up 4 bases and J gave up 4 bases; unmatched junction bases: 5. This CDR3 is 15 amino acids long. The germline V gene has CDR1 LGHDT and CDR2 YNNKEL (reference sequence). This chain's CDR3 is CASSRDRDGGNTIYF. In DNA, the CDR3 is TGTGCCAGCAGCCGGGACAGGGACGGAGGAAACACCATATATTTT.

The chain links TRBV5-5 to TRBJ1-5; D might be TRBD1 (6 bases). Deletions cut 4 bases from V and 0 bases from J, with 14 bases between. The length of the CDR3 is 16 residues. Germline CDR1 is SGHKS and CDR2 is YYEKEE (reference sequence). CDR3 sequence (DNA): TGTGCCAGCAGCGCCGGGACAACCCGTAGCAATCAGCCCCAGCATTTT. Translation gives CASSAGTTRSNQPQHF.

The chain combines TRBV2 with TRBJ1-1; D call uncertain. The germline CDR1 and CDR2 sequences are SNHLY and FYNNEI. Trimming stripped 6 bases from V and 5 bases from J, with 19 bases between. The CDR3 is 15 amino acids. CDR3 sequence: CASRSSTSFGTEAFF. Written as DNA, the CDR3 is TGTGCCAGCAGATCCTCGACTTCATTCGGAACTGAAGCTTTCTTT. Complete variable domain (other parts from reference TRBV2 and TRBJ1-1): EPEVTQTPSHQVTQMGQEVILRCVPISNHLYFYWYRQILGQKVEFLVSFYNNEISEKSEIFDDQFSVERPDGSNFTLKIRSTKLEDSAMYFCASRSSTSFGTEAFFGQGTRLTVV.

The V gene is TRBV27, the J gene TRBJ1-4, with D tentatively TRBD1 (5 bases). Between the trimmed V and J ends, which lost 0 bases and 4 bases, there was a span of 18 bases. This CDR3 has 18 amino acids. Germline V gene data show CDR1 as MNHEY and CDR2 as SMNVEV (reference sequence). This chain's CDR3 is CASSLSPIRQPLNEKLFF. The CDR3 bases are TGTGCCAGCAGTTTATCTCCTATCAGACAGCCTCTTAATGAAAAACTGTTTTTT.

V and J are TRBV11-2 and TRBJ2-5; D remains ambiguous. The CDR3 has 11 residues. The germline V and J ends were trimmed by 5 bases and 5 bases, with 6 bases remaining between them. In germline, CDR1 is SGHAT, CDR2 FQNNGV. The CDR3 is CASSPRETQYF. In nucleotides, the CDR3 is TGTGCCAGCAGCCCCCGGGAGACCCAGTACTTC.

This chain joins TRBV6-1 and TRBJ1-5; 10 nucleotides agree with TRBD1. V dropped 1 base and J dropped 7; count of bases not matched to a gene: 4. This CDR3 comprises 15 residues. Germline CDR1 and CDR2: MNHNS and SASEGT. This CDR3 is CASSEGQGARQPQHF. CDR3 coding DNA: TGTGCCAGCAGTGAAGGACAGGGGGCGCGACAGCCCCAGCATTTT.

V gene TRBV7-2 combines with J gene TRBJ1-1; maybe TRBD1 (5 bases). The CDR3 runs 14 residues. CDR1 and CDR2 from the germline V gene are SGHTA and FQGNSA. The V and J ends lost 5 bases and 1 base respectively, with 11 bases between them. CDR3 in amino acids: CASSGGLWNTEAFF. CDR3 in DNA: TGTGCCAGCAGCGGGGGACTTTGGAACACTGAAGCTTTCTTT.

The CDR3 spells CSFARGSGNTIYF. The CDR3 DNA reads TGCAGCTTCGCCAGGGGCTCTGGAAACACCATATATTTT. The chain uses TRBV29-1 and TRBJ1-3; a possible D gene is TRBD1 (6 bases). The germline V gene has CDR1 SQVTM and CDR2 ANQGSEA. The CDR3 runs 13 residues. V lost 8 bases and J lost 0, with 11 bases in between.

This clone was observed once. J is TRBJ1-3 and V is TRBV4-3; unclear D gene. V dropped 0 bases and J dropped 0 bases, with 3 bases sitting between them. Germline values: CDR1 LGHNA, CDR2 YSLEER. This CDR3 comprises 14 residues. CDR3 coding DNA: TGCGCCAGCAGCCAAGACGGCTCTGGAAACACCATATATTTT. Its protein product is CASSQDGSGNTIYF.

This CDR3 reads CASRTGGAWNSPLHF. The DNA for the CDR3 is TGTGCCAGCAGAACAGGGGGCGCGTGGAATTCACCCCTCCACTTT. The chain combines TRBV6-1 with TRBJ1-6; 9 nucleotides match TRBD1. The V gene's germline CDR1 is MNHNS and CDR2 SASEGT. The CDR3 runs to 15 residues. After removal of 6 bases from V and 7 bases from J, the junction contained 7 bases not matched to a gene.

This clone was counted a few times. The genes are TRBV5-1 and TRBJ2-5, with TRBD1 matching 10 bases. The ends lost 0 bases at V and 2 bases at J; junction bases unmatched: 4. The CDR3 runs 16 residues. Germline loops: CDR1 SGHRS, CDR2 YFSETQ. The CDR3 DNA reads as TGCGCCAGCAGCTTGGGTCTGGACAGGGGGCAAGAGACCCAGTACTTC. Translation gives CASSLGLDRGQETQYF.

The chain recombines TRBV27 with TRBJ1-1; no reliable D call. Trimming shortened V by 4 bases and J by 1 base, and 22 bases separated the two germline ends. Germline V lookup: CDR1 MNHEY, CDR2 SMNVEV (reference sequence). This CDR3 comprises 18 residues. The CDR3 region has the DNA TGTGCCAGCAGTTCCATGAGCCCTCGAGGGCGGCGGAACACTGAAGCTTTCTTT. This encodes CASSSMSPRGRRNTEAFF.

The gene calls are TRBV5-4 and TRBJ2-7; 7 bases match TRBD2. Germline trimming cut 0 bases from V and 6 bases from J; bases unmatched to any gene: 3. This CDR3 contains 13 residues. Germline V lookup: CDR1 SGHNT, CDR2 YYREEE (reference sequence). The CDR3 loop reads CASSLAGGSEQYF. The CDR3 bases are TGTGCCAGCAGCTTGGCCGGGGGGAGCGAGCAGTACTTC.

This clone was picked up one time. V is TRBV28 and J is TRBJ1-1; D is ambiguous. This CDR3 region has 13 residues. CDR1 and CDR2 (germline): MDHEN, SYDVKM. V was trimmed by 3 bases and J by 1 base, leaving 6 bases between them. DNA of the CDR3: TGTGCCAGCAGTTTGCAGGCGAACACTGAAGCTTTCTTT. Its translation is CASSLQANTEAFF.

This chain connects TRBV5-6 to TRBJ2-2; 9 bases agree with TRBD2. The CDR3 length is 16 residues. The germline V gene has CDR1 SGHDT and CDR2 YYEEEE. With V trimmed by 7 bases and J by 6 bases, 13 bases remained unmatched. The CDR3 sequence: CASALGLAGISGELFF. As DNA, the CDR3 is TGTGCCAGCGCACTAGGGCTAGCGGGAATTTCCGGGGAGCTGTTTTTT.

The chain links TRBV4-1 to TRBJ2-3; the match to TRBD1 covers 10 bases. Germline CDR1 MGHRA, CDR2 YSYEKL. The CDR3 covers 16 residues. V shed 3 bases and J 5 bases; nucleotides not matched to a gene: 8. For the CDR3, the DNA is TGCGCCAGCAGCCAGAGGGGACAGGGGCGAGGAGATACGCAGTATTTT. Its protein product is CASSQRGQGRGDTQYF.

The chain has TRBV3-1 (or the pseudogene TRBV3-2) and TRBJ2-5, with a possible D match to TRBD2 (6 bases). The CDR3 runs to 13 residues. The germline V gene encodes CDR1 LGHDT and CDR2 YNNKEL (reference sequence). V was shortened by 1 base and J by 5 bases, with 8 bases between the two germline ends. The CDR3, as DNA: TGTGCCAGCAGCCAAGGGCTAGCGGAGACCCAGTACTTC. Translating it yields CASSQGLAETQYF.

CDR3: CASSQQQGNEQYF. In DNA, the CDR3 is TGCGCCAGCAGCCAACAACAGGGAAACGAGCAGTACTTC. V and J are TRBV4-3 and TRBJ2-7, with D possibly being TRBD1 (6 bases). Deletions cut 2 bases from V and 5 bases from J, with 10 bases between. Germline V gene sequence: CDR1 LGHNA, CDR2 YSLEER. The CDR3 extends over 13 amino acids.

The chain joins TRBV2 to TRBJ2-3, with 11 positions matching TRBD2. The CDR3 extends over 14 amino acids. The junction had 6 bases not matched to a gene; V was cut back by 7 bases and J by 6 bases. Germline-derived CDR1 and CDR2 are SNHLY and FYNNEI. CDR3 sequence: CASKVSSGGDTQYF. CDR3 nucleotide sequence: TGTGCCAGCAAGGTGTCTAGCGGGGGGGATACGCAGTATTTT.

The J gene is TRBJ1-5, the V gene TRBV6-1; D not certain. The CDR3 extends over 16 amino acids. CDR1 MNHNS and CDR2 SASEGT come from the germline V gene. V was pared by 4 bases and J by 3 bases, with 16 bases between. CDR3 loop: CASSASSGVTNQPQHF. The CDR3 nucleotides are TGTGCCAGCAGTGCAAGCTCCGGAGTTACCAATCAGCCCCAGCATTTT.

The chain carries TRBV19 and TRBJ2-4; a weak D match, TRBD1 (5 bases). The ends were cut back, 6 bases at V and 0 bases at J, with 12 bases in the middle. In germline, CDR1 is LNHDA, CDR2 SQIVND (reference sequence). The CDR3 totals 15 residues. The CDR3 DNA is TGTGCCAGTAGAGACAGATCCCTAGCCAAAAACATTCAGTACTTC. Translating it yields CASRDRSLAKNIQYF.